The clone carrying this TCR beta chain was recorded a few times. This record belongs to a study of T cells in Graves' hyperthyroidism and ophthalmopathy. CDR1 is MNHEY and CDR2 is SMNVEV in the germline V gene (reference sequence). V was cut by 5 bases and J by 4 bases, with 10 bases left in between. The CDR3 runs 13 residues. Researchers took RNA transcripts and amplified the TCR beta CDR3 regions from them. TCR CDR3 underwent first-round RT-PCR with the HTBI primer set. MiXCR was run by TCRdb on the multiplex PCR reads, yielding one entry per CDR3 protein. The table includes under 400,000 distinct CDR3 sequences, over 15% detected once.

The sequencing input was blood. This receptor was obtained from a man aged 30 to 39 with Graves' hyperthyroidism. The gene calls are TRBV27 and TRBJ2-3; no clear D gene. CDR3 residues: CASSVVGPDTQYF. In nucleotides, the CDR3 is TGTGCCAGCAGTGTGGTCGGGCCAGATACGCAGTATTTT.